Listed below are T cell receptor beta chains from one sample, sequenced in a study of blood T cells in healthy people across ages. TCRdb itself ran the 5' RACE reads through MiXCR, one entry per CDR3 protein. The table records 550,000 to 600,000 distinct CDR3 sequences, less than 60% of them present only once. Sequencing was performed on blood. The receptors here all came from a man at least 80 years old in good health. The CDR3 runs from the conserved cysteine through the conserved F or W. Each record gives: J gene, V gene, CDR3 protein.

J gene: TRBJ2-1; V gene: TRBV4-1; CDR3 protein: CASSRAGRQGNEQFF
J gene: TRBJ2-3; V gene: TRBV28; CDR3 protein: CASSLSPHTDTQYF
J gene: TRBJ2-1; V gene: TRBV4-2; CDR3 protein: CASSQGNQPYNEQFF
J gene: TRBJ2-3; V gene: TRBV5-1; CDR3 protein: CASSRDANTDTQYF
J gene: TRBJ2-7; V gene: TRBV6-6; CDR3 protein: CASSPPGGGPSYEQYF
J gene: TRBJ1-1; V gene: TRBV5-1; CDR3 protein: CASSWGAVESEAFF
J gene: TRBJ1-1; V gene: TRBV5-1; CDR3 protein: CASSLKALNTEAFF
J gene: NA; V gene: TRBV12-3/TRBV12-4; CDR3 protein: CASSPHRGWETQYF
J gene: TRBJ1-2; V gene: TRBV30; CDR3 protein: CAWSALGTGVSYGYTF
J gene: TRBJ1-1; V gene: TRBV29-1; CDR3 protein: CSVERTGLNTEAFF
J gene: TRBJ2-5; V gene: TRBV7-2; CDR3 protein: CASSPRGTGGRETQYF
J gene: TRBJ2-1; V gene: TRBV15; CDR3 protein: CATSRDLPRGRWDNEQFF
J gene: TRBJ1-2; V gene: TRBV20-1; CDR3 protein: CSVGSLQNYGYTF
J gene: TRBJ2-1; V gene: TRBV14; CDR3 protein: CASSQRLARAGGEQFF